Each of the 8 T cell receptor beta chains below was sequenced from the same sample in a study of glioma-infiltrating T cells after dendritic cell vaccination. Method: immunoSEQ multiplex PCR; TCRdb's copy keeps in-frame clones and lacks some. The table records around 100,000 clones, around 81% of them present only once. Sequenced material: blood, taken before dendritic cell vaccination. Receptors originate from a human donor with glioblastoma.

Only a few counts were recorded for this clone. The chain's CDR3 is CASREAALGETQYF. DNA for the CDR3: TGTGCCAGCAGGGAGGCCGCTCTGGGAGAGACCCAGTACTTC. V usage is TRBV2 and J usage is TRBJ2-5; a possible D gene is TRBD2 (5 bases). Germline V gene lookup returns CDR1 SNHLY and CDR2 FYNNEI. The CDR3 is made up of 14 amino acids. V was shortened by 6 bases and J by 4 bases, with 15 bases between the two germline ends.

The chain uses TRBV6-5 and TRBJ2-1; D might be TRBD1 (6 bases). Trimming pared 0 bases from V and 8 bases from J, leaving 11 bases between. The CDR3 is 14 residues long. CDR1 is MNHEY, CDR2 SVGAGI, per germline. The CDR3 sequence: CASSYSTGEDEQFF. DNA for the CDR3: TGTGCCAGCAGTTACTCGACAGGTGAGGATGAGCAGTTCTTC.

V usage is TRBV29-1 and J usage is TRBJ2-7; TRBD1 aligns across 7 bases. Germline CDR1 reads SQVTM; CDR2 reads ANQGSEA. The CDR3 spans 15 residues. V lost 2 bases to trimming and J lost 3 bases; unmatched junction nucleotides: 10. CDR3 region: CSVERTWTGGYEQYF. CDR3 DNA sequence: TGCAGCGTTGAACGAACATGGACAGGCGGCTACGAGCAGTACTTC.

The CDR3 region is CASSLISGVDVYF. Written as DNA, the CDR3 is TGCGCCAGCAGCTTGATCAGCGGCGTCGATGTTTACTTC. This chain joins TRBV5-1 and TRBJ2-7; perhaps TRBD2 as D (5 bases). CDR3 size: 13 residues. V was shortened by 1 base and J by 13 bases, with 18 bases between the two germline ends. Germline V CDR1 and CDR2: SGHRS, YFSETQ.

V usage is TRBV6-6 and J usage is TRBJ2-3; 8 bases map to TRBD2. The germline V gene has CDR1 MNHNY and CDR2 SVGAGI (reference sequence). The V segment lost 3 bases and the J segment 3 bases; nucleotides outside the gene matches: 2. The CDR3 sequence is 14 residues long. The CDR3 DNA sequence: TGTGCCAGCAGTTATCCTAGCGGGACAGATACGCAGTATTTT. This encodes CASSYPSGTDTQYF.

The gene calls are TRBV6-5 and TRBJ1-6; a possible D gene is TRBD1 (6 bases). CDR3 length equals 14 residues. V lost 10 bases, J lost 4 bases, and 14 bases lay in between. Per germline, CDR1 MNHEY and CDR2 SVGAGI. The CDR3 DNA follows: TGTGCCACGAGAGAAGGACAGTATAATTCACCCCTCCACTTT. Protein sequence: CATREGQYNSPLHF.

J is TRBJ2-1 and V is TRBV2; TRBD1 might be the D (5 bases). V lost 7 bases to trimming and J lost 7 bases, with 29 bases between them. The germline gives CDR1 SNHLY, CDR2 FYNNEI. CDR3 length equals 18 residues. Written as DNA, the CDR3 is TGTGCCAGCACCCCTCATTCATACAGGCTCTGGGGAAGAAATGAGCAGTTCTTC. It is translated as CASTPHSYRLWGRNEQFF.

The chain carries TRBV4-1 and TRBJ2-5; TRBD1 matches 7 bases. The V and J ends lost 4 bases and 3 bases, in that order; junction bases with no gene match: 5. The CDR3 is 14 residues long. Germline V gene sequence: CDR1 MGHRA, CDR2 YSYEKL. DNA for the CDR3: TGCGCCAGCAGCCGCCGGGACAGAAAAGAGACCCAGTACTTC. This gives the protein CASSRRDRKETQYF.